This is a list of T cell receptor beta chains from one sample in a study of T cell repertoires in ileal Crohn's disease. Sequencing was performed with immunoSEQ multiplex PCR; in TCRdb, only in-frame clones are kept and a portion is missing. The sample has roughly 5,800 clones; about 96% are singletons. The material sequenced was ileal tissue. The receptors come from an adult with Crohn's disease. Each CDR3 is given with its conserved first and last residue.

TRBV5-1 CASSPQTGGGYTF
TRBV6-6 CASSYYGLAEADTQYF
TRBV5-6 CASSIHGTKNTGELFF
TRBV7-3 CASSEHARGGDEQFF
TRBV2 CASRAGTRGIADTQYF
TRBV5-5 CASSLRGREGEQYF
TRBV15 CATSRAGGYNEQFF
TRBV28 CASSFPEGNYGYTF
TRBV19 CASSIGTGANYGYTF
TRBV5-1 CASSIRTGLGNTEAFF
TRBV19 CASRTGGLMNTEAFF
TRBV15 CATRGTGVNEKLFF
TRBV28 CASSLPGGIYEQYF
TRBV6-5 CASRQGLAYNEQFF
TRBV18 CASSPPGSYEQYF
TRBV6-5 CASSLTSGVNEQFF
TRBV7-9 CASSRTENTEAFF
TRBV5-1 CASRPGSQNSGNTIYF
TRBV7-3 CASSRTPTGIETQYF
TRBV30 CAWNRGRNTEAFF
TRBV29-1 CSVGDTMAGANVLTF
TRBV2 CASSGHGRETQYF
TRBV28 CASNTQGETQYF
TRBV28 CASSWREKLFF
TRBV11-2 CASSHAGTRQYF
TRBV2 CASSEMLAGGTEAFF
TRBV18 CASSPGTSGYEQYF
TRBV7-2 CASSEGRGRSYEQYF
TRBV5-8 CASSFGGQGISYNEQFF